The clone carrying this T cell receptor (beta chain) was picked up many times. The data were obtained in a study of regulatory T cells in long-lasting Graves disease. Time point reported: persistent/refractory GD, antithyroid drugs over 5 years with positive TRAb. Construction of the TCR library relied on RNA isolated from PBMCs. TCR beta libraries were built with iRepertoire HTBI primers and Arm-PCR of CDR3 regions. Each CDR3 protein is one row after TCRdb ran MiXCR on the multiplex PCR reads. This table holds 650,000 to 700,000 distinct CDR3 sequences, 25% to 35% found once. The CDR3 runs to 15 residues. V shed 1 base and J shed 2 bases, with 12 bases lying between them. Germline V gives CDR1 SGHAT, CDR2 FQDESV (reference sequence).

V and J are TRBV11-1 and TRBJ2-7; D gene ambiguous. The sample was peripheral blood mononuclear cells (PBMCs), taken when the disease was refractory, from a patient treated with antithyroid drugs. The origin of this receptor is a female donor with Graves disease. Here the CDR3 reads CASSLDGTAAYEQYF. CDR3 nucleotides: TGTGCCAGCAGCTTAGACGGAACGGCAGCCTACGAGCAGTACTTC.